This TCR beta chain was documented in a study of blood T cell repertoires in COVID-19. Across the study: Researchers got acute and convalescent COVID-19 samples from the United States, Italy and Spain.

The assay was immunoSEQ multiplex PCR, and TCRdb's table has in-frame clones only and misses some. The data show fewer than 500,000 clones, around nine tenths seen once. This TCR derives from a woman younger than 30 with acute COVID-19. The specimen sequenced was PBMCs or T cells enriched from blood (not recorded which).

The CDR3 here is CASSVVRGYTDTQYF. As DNA, the CDR3 is TGTGCCAGCAGCGTAGTAAGGGGATACACAGATACGCAGTATTTT. The chain carries TRBV9 and TRBJ2-3; D is possibly TRBD1 (5 bases). CDR1 is SGDLS and CDR2 is YYNGEE in the germline V gene. Between the trimmed V and J ends, which lost 0 bases and 2 bases, there was a span of 10 bases. CDR3 size: 15 residues.